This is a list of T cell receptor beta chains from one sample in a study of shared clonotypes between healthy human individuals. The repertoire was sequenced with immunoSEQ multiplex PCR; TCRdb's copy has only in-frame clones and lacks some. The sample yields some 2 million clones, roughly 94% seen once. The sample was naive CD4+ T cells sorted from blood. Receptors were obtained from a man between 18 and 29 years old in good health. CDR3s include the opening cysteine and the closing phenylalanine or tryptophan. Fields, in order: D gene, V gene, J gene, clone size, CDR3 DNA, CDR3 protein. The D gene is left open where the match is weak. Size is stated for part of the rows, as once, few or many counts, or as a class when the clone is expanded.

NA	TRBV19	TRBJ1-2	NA	TGTGCCAGTAGTCGGCTAAACTATGGCTACACCTTC	CASSRLNYGYTF
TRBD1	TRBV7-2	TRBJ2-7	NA	TGTGCCAGCAAGTCGGGACAGACCTACGAGCAGTACTTC	CASKSGQTYEQYF
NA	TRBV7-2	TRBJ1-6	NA	TGTGCCAGCAGCTTAGAAGTGGGTTCACCCCTCCACTTT	CASSLEVGSPLHF
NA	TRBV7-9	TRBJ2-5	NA	TGTGCCAGCAGCTTACAGGGAAAAGGAGAGACCCAGTACTTC	CASSLQGKGETQYF
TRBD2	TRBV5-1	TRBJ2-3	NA	TGCGCCAGCAGACGACTAGCGGGAGATGTAGATACGCAGTATTTT	CASRRLAGDVDTQYF
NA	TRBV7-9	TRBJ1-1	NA	TGTGCCAGCACCCCCCGGGACGAAGCTTTCTTT	CASTPRDEAFF
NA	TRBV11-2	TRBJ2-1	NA	TGTGCCAGCCTATTTATGGAGGGCGCATTCAATGAGCAGTTCTTC	CASLFMEGAFNEQFF
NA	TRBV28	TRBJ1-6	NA	TGTGCCAGCAGGCGGGACTTTAGCTCCTATAATTCACCCCTCCACTTT	CASRRDFSSYNSPLHF
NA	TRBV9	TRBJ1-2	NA	TGTGCCAGCAGCGTAGCTCCACAGACAACTAACTATGGCTACACCTTC	CASSVAPQTTNYGYTF
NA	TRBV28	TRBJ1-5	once	TGTGCCAGCAGTGTACAGGGCGGCAATCAGCCCCAGCATTTT	CASSVQGGNQPQHF
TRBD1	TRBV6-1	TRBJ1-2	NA	TGTGCCAGCAGTGAAGCGCCAGTTACAGGGGAGAACTATGGCTACACCTTC	CASSEAPVTGENYGYTF
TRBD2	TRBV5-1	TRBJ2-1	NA	TGCGCCAGCAGCTCTAGCGGGTCAACCTCCTACAATGAGCAGTTCTTC	CASSSSGSTSYNEQFF
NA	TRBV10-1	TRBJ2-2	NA	TGCGCCAGCAGTGACAGTTACACCGGGGAGCTGTTTTTT	CASSDSYTGELFF
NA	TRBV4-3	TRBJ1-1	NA	TGCGCCAGCAGCTTATCGACAGGGAACACTGAAGCTTTCTTT	CASSLSTGNTEAFF
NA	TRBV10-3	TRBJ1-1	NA	TGTGCCATCAGTACGGGACTCTTGAACACTGAAGCTTTCTTT	CAISTGLLNTEAFF
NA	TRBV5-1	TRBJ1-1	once	TGCGCCAGCAGCATAACAAGGAAGGGGGACACTGAAGCTTTCTTT	CASSITRKGDTEAFF
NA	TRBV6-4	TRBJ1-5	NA	TGTGCCAGCCCGAGGGGGGACATAGATCAGCCCCAGCATTTT	CASPRGDIDQPQHF
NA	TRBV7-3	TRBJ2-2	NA	TGTGCCAGCAGCTTAAGGTCGGCCGGGGAGCTGTTTTTT	CASSLRSAGELFF
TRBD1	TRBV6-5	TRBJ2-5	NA	TGTGCCAGCAGGACGACAGGGTCGTCAGAGACCCAGTACTTC	CASRTTGSSETQYF
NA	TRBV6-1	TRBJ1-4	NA	TGTGCCAGCAGTGAAATGGGGCAGGCTAATGAAAAACTGTTTTTT	CASSEMGQANEKLFF
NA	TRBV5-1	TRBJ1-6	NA	TGCGCCAGCAGCTTGGAGGGCAGCTCCTATAATTCACCCCTCCACTTT	CASSLEGSSYNSPLHF
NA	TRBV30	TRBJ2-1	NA	TGTGCCTGGAGTGACGGGCGGGATGAGCAGTTCTTC	CAWSDGRDEQFF
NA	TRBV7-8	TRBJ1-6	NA	TGTGCCAGCAGCTTAAGCTTTACAGTCTCCTATAATTCACCCCTCCACTTT	CASSLSFTVSYNSPLHF
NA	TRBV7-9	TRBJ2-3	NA	TGTGCCAGCAGCTTAGACTTGGGGAGTACGCAGTATTTT	CASSLDLGSTQYF
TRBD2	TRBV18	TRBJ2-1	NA	TGTGCCAGCTCACCCCCTAGCGGGAGAGGGAATGAGCAGTTCTTC	CASSPPSGRGNEQFF
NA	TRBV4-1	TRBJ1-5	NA	TGCGCCAGCAGCCAAGACACCAATCAGCCCCAGCATTTT	CASSQDTNQPQHF
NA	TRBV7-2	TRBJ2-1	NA	TGTGCCAGCTCCCCCTGGGGGCGGATCTCCAATGAGCAGTTCTTC	CASSPWGRISNEQFF
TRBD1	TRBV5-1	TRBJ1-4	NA	TGCGCCAGCAGCTTGGGGACAGGGCCAGCTAATGAAAAACTGTTTTTT	CASSLGTGPANEKLFF
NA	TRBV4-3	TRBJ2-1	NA	TGCGCCAGCAGCCAACTCCGCCTAGCGGACAGCTACAATGAGCAGTTCTTC	CASSQLRLADSYNEQFF
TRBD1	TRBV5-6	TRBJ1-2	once	TGTGCCAGCAGCCCGGACAGGCGGGTTAACTATGGCTACACCTTC	CASSPDRRVNYGYTF
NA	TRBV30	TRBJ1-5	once	TGTGCCTGGAGTGTTACGGGTCGTCAGCCCCAGCATTTT	CAWSVTGRQPQHF
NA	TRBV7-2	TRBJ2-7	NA	TGTGCCAGCAGCGGACGCCGGGACACCGAGCAGTACTTC	CASSGRRDTEQYF
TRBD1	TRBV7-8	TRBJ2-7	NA	TGTGCCAGCAGCTTAGGGGGACAGGGGCATTCCTACGAGCAGTACTTC	CASSLGGQGHSYEQYF
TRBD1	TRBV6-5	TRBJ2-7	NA	TGTGCCAGCAGCTATTCGGGACAGGGGGCCTACGAGCAGTACTTC	CASSYSGQGAYEQYF
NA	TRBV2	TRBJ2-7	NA	TGTGCCAGCAGTGAAGCGCTGGGATCCTCCTTC	CASSEALGSSF
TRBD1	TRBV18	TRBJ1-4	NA	TGTGCCAGCTCATCGGACAGGGGGAATGAAAAACTGTTTTTT	CASSSDRGNEKLFF
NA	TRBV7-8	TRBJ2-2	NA	TGTGCCAGCAGCCCGGGGCCCGGGGAGCTGTTTTTT	CASSPGPGELFF
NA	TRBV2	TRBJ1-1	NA	TGTGCCAGCAGGCGGGATCCGAACACTGAAGCTTTCTTT	CASRRDPNTEAFF
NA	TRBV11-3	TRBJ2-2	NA	TGTGCCAGCAGTTTTCTCGGAGGAACCGGGGAGCTGTTTTTT	CASSFLGGTGELFF